These 21 T cell receptor beta chains were sequenced from one sample in a study of CD8+CD57+ T cells in acquired aplastic anemia (dated by TCRdb to 2017 to 2018). The patients picked for sequencing were ones in whom flow cytometry had shown an expansion of CD8+CD57+ cells. The reads were generated on an Illumina HiSeq 2000. Profiling of TCR beta VDJ combinations and CDR3 sequences used genomic DNA as the template. TCRdb ran its own pipeline on the public reads, namely fastp trimming at Q25 and MiXCR clone calling, and kept in-frame beta chains. All rows with the same CDR3 protein become a single entry with the most common DNA and genes. The sample contains roughly 290,000 distinct CDR3 sequences, 50% to 65% of them found a single time. Roughly 1.2% of the sample comes from the top ten. Sequencing was done on a sample of sorted CD4+, CD8+, or CD8+CD57+ T cells (not recorded which) from PBMCs. Source of these receptors: a human donor with aplastic anemia.

This clonotype was recorded only once. A much larger clone sits a single nucleotide away, making a read error possible. The chain couples TRBV6-1 to TRBJ2-1; D is possibly TRBD1 (6 bases). The CDR3 sequence is 14 residues long. Germline values: CDR1 MNHNS, CDR2 SASEGT. CDR3 bases: TGTGCCAGCAGTACCGCGACAGGTATGAATGAGCAGCTCTTC. This sequence encodes CASSTATGMNEQLF.

The V and J genes are TRBV19 and TRBJ2-2; no reliable D call. Germline V lookup: CDR1 LNHDA, CDR2 SQIVND (reference sequence). The CDR3 has 13 residues. Deletions cut 1 base from V and 6 bases from J, with 6 bases between. Here the CDR3 reads CASSIVDAGELFF. The CDR3 DNA follows: TGTGCCAGTAGTATAGTTGATGCCGGGGAGCTGTTTTTT.

In this sample, this clonotype turned up many times. J is TRBJ2-2 and V is TRBV5-4; 10 bases line up with TRBD2. Germline CDR1 and CDR2: SGHNT and YYREEE (reference sequence). The CDR3 is made up of 17 amino acids. V lost 4 bases, J lost 5 bases, and 11 bases stayed unmatched. The CDR3 sequence is CASSGILAGGVTGELFF. CDR3 nucleotides: TGTGCCAGCAGCGGCATCTTAGCGGGGGGTGTTACCGGGGAGCTGTTTTTT.

The chain has TRBV29-1 and TRBJ1-5, with D uncertain. CDR1 is SQVTM, CDR2 ANQGSEA, per germline. The CDR3 sequence is 14 residues long. The V end was cut by 6 bases, the J end by 0 bases, with 12 bases between. The CDR3 nucleotides read TGCAGCGTGGTTCCGGGAGGTAGCAATCAGCCCCAGCATTTT. Amino acids: CSVVPGGSNQPQHF.

The chain employs TRBV2 and TRBJ1-1, with D perhaps matching TRBD1 (6 bases). The CDR3 has 14 amino acids. Germline CDR1 and CDR2: SNHLY and FYNNEI. The germline V and J ends were trimmed by 9 bases and 0 bases, with 14 bases remaining between them. CDR3: CARQQGLMNTEAFF. The DNA of the CDR3 is TGTGCCAGACAACAGGGACTAATGAACACTGAAGCTTTCTTT. Full variable domain (remainder filled in from reference TRBV2 and TRBJ1-1): EPEVTQTPSHQVTQMGQEVILRCVPISNHLYFYWYRQILGQKVEFLVSFYNNEISEKSEIFDDQFSVERPDGSNFTLKIRSTKLEDSAMYFCARQQGLMNTEAFFGQGTRLTVV.

This clonotype has just one count. The chain is built from TRBV6-5 and TRBJ2-3, with 11 bases matching TRBD2. The CDR3 runs 18 residues. Trimming took 5 bases from V and 3 from J; bases not matched to a gene: 13. CDR1 is MNHEY, CDR2 SVGAGI, per germline. In nucleotides, the CDR3 is TGTGCCAGCAGTCCGGTAGCGGGGGGGCGTAGGAGAACAGATACGCAGTATTTT. Encoded protein: CASSPVAGGRRRTDTQYF.

The CDR3 spells CASSEVGQARSEAFF. DNA of the CDR3: TGTGCCAGCAGTGAAGTGGGACAGGCGCGCTCTGAAGCTTTCTTT. V is TRBV25-1 and J is TRBJ1-1; 8 bases align to TRBD1. The CDR3 totals 15 residues. The germline V gene encodes CDR1 MGHDK and CDR2 SYGVNS. V shed 2 bases and J 6 bases; nucleotides not matched to a gene: 8. Filled out from reference TRBV25-1 and TRBJ1-1, the complete variable domain reads EADIYQTPRYLVIGTGKKITLECSQTMGHDKMYWYQQDPGMELHLIHYSYGVNSTEKGDLSSESTVSRIRTEHFPLTLESARPSHTSQYLCASSEVGQARSEAFFGQGTRLTVV.

The rearrangement links TRBV6-5 to TRBJ1-1; TRBD1 agrees at 7 bases. The V segment lost 11 bases and the J segment 1 base; nucleotides outside the gene matches: 16. This CDR3 has 16 residues. From germline, CDR1 is MNHEY and CDR2 SVGAGI. CDR3 loop: CAYPTARQGGNTEAFF. The CDR3 nucleotides are TGTGCCTACCCGACCGCCCGACAGGGAGGGAACACTGAAGCTTTCTTT.

The sample holds many counts of this clonotype. The chain carries TRBV15 and TRBJ1-3; TRBD1 might be the D (6 bases). The CDR3 is 19 amino acids. The V end was cut by 5 bases, the J end by 0 bases, with 23 bases between. Germline V gives CDR1 LNHNV, CDR2 YYDKDF (reference sequence). The DNA for the CDR3 is TGTGCCACCAGCTCACCTCCGGGGGCAACCGGGACCTCTGGAAACACCATATATTTT. Translating gives CATSSPPGATGTSGNTIYF.

This chain links TRBV25-1 with TRBJ1-3; D remains ambiguous. The V and J ends lost 3 bases and 6 bases respectively, with 3 bases between them. This CDR3 spans 11 amino acids. Germline CDR1 and CDR2: MGHDK and SYGVNS. CDR3 in amino acids: CASSETNTIYF. The CDR3 DNA reads as TGTGCCAGCAGTGAGACAAACACCATATATTTT.

This clonotype came up a few times. The chain combines TRBV20-1 with TRBJ1-2, with D possibly being TRBD1 (6 bases). Trimming cost V 2 bases and J 6 bases, with 16 bases left between them. Germline values: CDR1 DFQATT, CDR2 SNEGSKA (reference sequence). The CDR3 loop spans 14 amino acids. CDR3 in amino acids: CSARQRGRDNGYTF. CDR3 DNA sequence: TGCAGTGCTAGACAGCGGGGCAGGGACAATGGCTACACCTTC.

This chain joins TRBV7-2 and TRBJ1-1; tentatively, D is TRBD1 (5 bases). The CDR3 is 14 residues long. CDR1 SGHTA and CDR2 FQGNSA come from the germline V gene. CDR3 DNA sequence: TGTGCAGTGGGTCCGAAACTTCGGGAGGGGGAAGCTTTCTTT. Translation gives CAVGPKLREGEAFF.

On this clonotype itself: At one boundary the junction diverges from the germline segment, which might be a read error. This chain links TRBV7-8 with TRBJ2-1, with D tentatively TRBD1 (6 bases). This CDR3 has 14 amino acids. From germline, CDR1 is SGHVS and CDR2 FQNEAQ. CDR3 in amino acids: CASSVDSSHNEQFF. The CDR3 nucleotides are TGTGCAAGCAGCGTGGACAGCTCCCACAATGAGCAGTTCTTC.

This chain joins TRBV29-1 and TRBJ1-6, with 9 bases matching TRBD1. The CDR3 is 12 residues long. Germline trimming cut 4 bases from V and 13 bases from J; bases unmatched to any gene: 5. Germline assignment: CDR1 SQVTM and CDR2 ANQGSEA. CDR3 DNA: TGCAGCGTTGTCGGGACAGGGTCCCCCCTCCACTTT. It codes for CSVVGTGSPLHF. The variable domain in full, with the rest retrieved from reference TRBV29-1 and TRBJ1-6, is SAVISQKPSRDICQRGTSLTIQCQVDSQVTMMFWYRQQPGQSLTLIATANQGSEATYESGFVIDKFPISRPNLTFSTLTVSNMSPEDSSIYLCSVVGTGSPLHFGNGTRLTVT.

A remark on this clonotype: Compared with germline, one end of the junction differs, possibly owing to a read error. This sequence joins TRBV7-8 and TRBJ2-2, with 7 bases matching TRBD2. This CDR3 is 15 amino acids long. The germline CDR1 and CDR2 sequences are SGHVS and FQNEAQ. Written as DNA, the CDR3 is TGTGCCAGCGGCTTAGGACTAGTGAACACCGGGGAGCTGTTTTTT. This gives the protein CASGLGLVNTGELFF.

J is TRBJ2-1 and V is TRBV7-3; 12 bases map to TRBD1. Germline CDR1 SGHTA, CDR2 FQGTGA. The ends lost 5 bases at V and 9 bases at J; junction bases unmatched: 11. The CDR3 is 16 amino acids. The CDR3 region has the DNA TGTGCCAGCAGCGAGAGACCGGGACAGGGGGCCCGTGAGCAGTTCTTC. It specifies CASSERPGQGAREQFF.

V is TRBV15 and J is TRBJ1-2, with D possibly being TRBD1 (5 bases). This CDR3 contains 15 residues. CDR1 and CDR2 (germline): LNHNV, YYDKDF (reference sequence). V lost 0 bases and J lost 8, with 16 bases in between. Written as DNA, the CDR3 is TGTGCCACCAGCAGAGATACCCGGCCACAGGAAGGCTACACCTTC. It is translated as CATSRDTRPQEGYTF.

This clonotype was observed at least ten times. The chain employs TRBV19 and TRBJ1-2; D is possibly TRBD1 (5 bases). CDR3 length: 14 residues. From germline, CDR1 is LNHDA and CDR2 SQIVND (reference sequence). Trimming removed 5 bases at V and 5 bases at J, with 15 bases between. The CDR3 sequence is CASSSTNGAYGYTF. In nucleotides, the CDR3 is TGTGCCAGTAGTTCCACGAACGGGGCGTATGGCTACACCTTC. The entire variable domain, with the rest obtained from reference TRBV19 and TRBJ1-2, is as follows: DGGITQSPKYLFRKEGQNVTLSCEQNLNHDAMYWYRQDPGQGLRLIYYSQIVNDFQKGDIAEGYSVSREKKESFPLTVTSAQKNPTAFYLCASSSTNGAYGYTFGSGTRLTVV.

This clonotype has only a few counts. The V gene is TRBV14, the J gene TRBJ2-1, with D possibly matching TRBD2 (6 bases). The CDR3 totals 16 residues. Trimming cost V 4 bases and J 5 bases, with 18 bases left between them. Germline-derived CDR1 and CDR2 are SGHDN and FVKESK. CDR3 DNA sequence: TGTGCCAGCAGCCTGGTCCCGGGACTGGTAGACAATGAGCAGTTCTTC. This encodes CASSLVPGLVDNEQFF.

This chain uses TRBV24-1 with TRBJ2-1, with D perhaps matching TRBD2 (5 bases). Trimming removed 3 bases at V and 2 bases at J, with 10 bases between. The germline V gene encodes CDR1 KGHDR and CDR2 SFDVKD. This CDR3 has 15 residues. The CDR3 DNA sequence: TGTGCCACCAGTGATCGACTATCGCCCTACAATGAGCAGTTCTTC. Its protein product is CATSDRLSPYNEQFF.

The chain recombines TRBV5-1 with TRBJ1-1; the D gene is possibly TRBD1 (5 bases). The V and J ends lost 7 bases and 0 bases respectively, with 13 bases between them. The CDR3 runs to 14 residues. Looked up from germline, CDR1 is SGHRS and CDR2 is YFSETQ. The CDR3 spells CASASDTMNTEAFF. The CDR3 DNA reads TGCGCCAGCGCGTCGGACACCATGAACACTGAAGCTTTCTTT.